This is a list of T cell receptor beta chains from one sample in a study of naive and memory T cell subsets. TCRdb re-called the 5' RACE reads with MiXCR, one entry per CDR3 protein. The sample carries 50,000 or so distinct CDR3 sequences, approximately 6.6% recorded once. Receptor source: a male donor in good health. Each CDR3 is given with its conserved first and last residue. A D gene is named only where the DNA matches it firmly. Some rows mark clone size as missing; the rest say once, few, many or name a class of expanded clone.

TRBV5-6	TRBJ2-7	-	few	TGTGCCAGCAGCTCGACTAGTCTGCACGAGCAGTACTTC	CASSSTSLHEQYF
TRBV27	TRBJ1-1	-	many	TGTGCCAGCAGTTTCGGGGGGAGCGCGGGTGAAGCTTTCTTT	CASSFGGSAGEAFF
TRBV20-1	TRBJ1-6	TRBD1	-	TGCAGTGCCGGACAGGGCGCAAATTCACCCCTCCACTTT	CSAGQGANSPLHF
TRBV6-2/TRBV6-3	TRBJ1-2	-	many	TGTGCCAGCAGTACTAACTTCTATGGCTACACCTTC	CASSTNFYGYTF
TRBV6-6	TRBJ2-5	-	few	TGTGCCAGCAGTTTTCCCGTGGACACACTCCAAGAGACCCAGTACTTC	CASSFPVDTLQETQYF
TRBV4-2	TRBJ2-1	TRBD2	few	TGTGCCAGCAGCCAAGATACTAGCGGGGGGTACAATGAGCAGTTCTTC	CASSQDTSGGYNEQFF
TRBV5-1	TRBJ2-3	TRBD2	many	TGCGCCAGCAGCTTGGAAGCGGCGGGGGGGGCAGATACGCAGTATTTT	CASSLEAAGGADTQYF
TRBV13	TRBJ1-4	-	-	TGTGCCAGCAGCTTAAAGGGAGAGGGTGAAAAACTGTTTTTT	CASSLKGEGEKLFF
TRBV2	TRBJ1-5	-	-	TGTGCCAGCAACCCGGGACCAGACCGCAATCAGCCCCAGCATTTT	CASNPGPDRNQPQHF
TRBV3-1	TRBJ2-7	-	-	TGTGCCAGCAGCCTCCCGATTGGCAGCGGTTCCTACGAGCAGTACTTC	CASSLPIGSGSYEQYF
TRBV4-1	TRBJ1-1	-	many	TGCGCCAGCAGCCAACCGGTCCGAGGCACTGAAGCTTTCTTT	CASSQPVRGTEAFF
TRBV5-5	TRBJ1-1	-	-	TGTGCCAGCAGCGGGGACGGCCAAGAAGCTTTCTTT	CASSGDGQEAFF
TRBV10-3	TRBJ2-3	TRBD2	many	TGTGCCATCAGGCTAGCGGGCACAGATACGCAGTATTTT	CAIRLAGTDTQYF
TRBV5-4	TRBJ1-1	-	few	TGTGCCAGCAGTCGTGGACGAGAAGAAGCTTTCTTT	CASSRGREEAFF
TRBV6-6	TRBJ1-5	-	many	TGTGCCAGCAGAGCCGACAGCAGCAATCAGCCCCAGCATTTT	CASRADSSNQPQHF
TRBV6-5	TRBJ1-1	-	many	TGTGCCAGCAGTTACCTGACAGAGACTGAAGCTTTCTTT	CASSYLTETEAFF
TRBV30	TRBJ2-3	TRBD2	few	TGTGCCTGGGGACTAGCGGGGGACCTCACAGATACGCAGTATTTT	CAWGLAGDLTDTQYF
TRBV29-1	TRBJ2-5	-	-	TGCAGCTCTTGGGGGCAGAAAGGGCCTGAGACCCAGTACTTC	CSSWGQKGPETQYF
TRBV5-4	TRBJ2-1	TRBD2	-	TGTGCCAGCAGCTCCCCGAACCGACTAGCGGGGAGTGGGAATGAGCAGTTCTTC	CASSSPNRLAGSGNEQFF
TRBV3-1	TRBJ1-1	-	few	TGTGCCAGCAGCCAAGTCCCGGCAGCCGACACTGAAGCTTTCTTT	CASSQVPAADTEAFF